The 27 T cell receptor beta chains presented below share a single source sample, sequenced in a study of cytomegalovirus exposure and HLA in healthy donors. Primers: 60 Vbeta forward and 13 Jbeta reverse. Clones were sequenced by immunoSEQ multiplex PCR, and TCRdb holds only the in-frame ones, with some missing. The sample consists of about 93,000 clones, around 80% of them appearing once. The sample taken for sequencing was PBMCs. These receptors were taken from a man aged 30 to 45 in good health and CMV-seronegative.

The chain is built from TRBV5-1 and TRBJ1-2; D ambiguous. Trimming cost V 1 base and J 5 bases, with 21 bases left between them. The CDR3 spans 17 residues. The germline CDR1 and CDR2 sequences are SGHRS and YFSETQ. CDR3 sequence (DNA): TGCGCCAGCAGCTTGAATGATTTGCGGGTGGACCAATATGGCTACACCTTC. It translates to CASSLNDLRVDQYGYTF.

The gene calls are TRBV5-1 and TRBJ2-3; a possible D gene is TRBD1 (6 bases). Trimming took 4 bases from V and 0 from J, leaving 12 bases between them. This CDR3 has 15 residues. Germline V gene lookup returns CDR1 SGHRS and CDR2 YFSETQ. The CDR3 nucleotides read TGCGCCAGCAGCGTCGACAGGACCAGCACAGATACGCAGTATTTT. This encodes CASSVDRTSTDTQYF.

For the CDR3, the DNA is TGTGCCAGCAGTCCCGGTAGTGTATTGGGGCAGTACGTC. Translated, it gives CASSPGSVLGQYV. The V call is TRBV6-1, the J call TRBJ2-7; D not resolved. This CDR3 comprises 13 residues. The V gene's germline CDR1 is MNHNS and CDR2 SASEGT. The germline V and J ends were trimmed by 5 bases and 9 bases, with 17 bases remaining between them.

The V gene is TRBV10-3, the J gene TRBJ2-2; D not certain. Trimming took 10 bases from V and 1 from J, leaving 7 bases between them. CDR3 length equals 12 residues. Germline lookup yields CDR1 ENHRY and CDR2 SYGVKD. For the CDR3, the DNA is TGTGCCACTGCTATGAACACCGGGGAGCTGTTTTTT. Amino acids: CATAMNTGELFF.

This clone was counted only a few times. The rearrangement joins TRBV29-1 to TRBJ2-1; 11 positions agree with TRBD1. With V trimmed by 7 bases and J by 8 bases, 4 bases remained unmatched. Germline CDR1 SQVTM, CDR2 ANQGSEA. The CDR3 contains 12 residues. CDR3 bases: TGCAGCGCTTGGACAGGGGGCGATGAGCAGTTCTTC. Protein: CSAWTGGDEQFF.

The rearrangement links TRBV7-2 to TRBJ1-6; D gene uncertain. The length of the CDR3 is 14 residues. V lost 2 bases and J lost 10, with 12 bases in between. In germline, CDR1 is SGHTA, CDR2 FQGNSA. This CDR3 is CASSLTRVGSPLHF. The CDR3 DNA sequence: TGTGCCAGCAGCTTAACGAGGGTCGGCTCACCCCTCCACTTT.

The CDR3 here is CARREWSNEQFF. The DNA of the CDR3 is TGTGCCAGGCGGGAGTGGTCGAATGAGCAGTTCTTC. The chain couples TRBV9 to TRBJ2-1; 7 nucleotides agree with TRBD2. This CDR3 is 12 amino acids long. Trimming cost V 8 bases and J 7 bases; bases outside gene matches: 6. From germline, CDR1 is SGDLS and CDR2 YYNGEE. Looking up the rest from reference TRBV9 and TRBJ2-1 gives the full variable domain: DSGVTQTPKHLITATGQRVTLRCSPRSGDLSVYWYQQSLDQGLQFLIQYYNGEERAKGNILERFSAQQFPDLHSELNLSSLELGDSALYFCARREWSNEQFFGPGTRLTVL.

The V gene is TRBV6-6, the J gene TRBJ1-5; D uncertain. The CDR3 runs to 15 residues. The germline V gene has CDR1 MNHNY and CDR2 SVGAGI (reference sequence). V gave up 2 bases and J gave up 0 bases, with 8 bases separating them. CDR3 in amino acids: CASSYGQNSNQPQHF. The CDR3 nucleotides are TGTGCCAGCAGTTACGGGCAGAATAGCAATCAGCCCCAGCATTTT.

The V and J genes are TRBV11-1 and TRBJ1-4; tentative D call: TRBD1 (6 bases). The V and J ends lost 3 bases and 3 bases respectively, with 20 bases between them. Germline-derived CDR1 and CDR2 are SGHAT and FQDESV (reference sequence). The CDR3 extends over 18 amino acids. The CDR3 DNA reads as TGTGCCAGCAGCTTTGGAAAGACAGGCTTCGGGTCTAATGAAAAACTGTTTTTT. Translating gives CASSFGKTGFGSNEKLFF. The full variable domain, in which reference TRBV11-1 and TRBJ1-4 provide the parts outside the CDR3, is EAEVAQSPRYKITEKSQAVAFWCDPISGHATLYWYRQILGQGPELLVQFQDESVVDDSQLPKDRFSAERLKGVDSTLKIQPAELGDSAMYLCASSFGKTGFGSNEKLFFGSGTQLSVL.

The rearrangement joins TRBV6-5 to TRBJ1-6; 8 positions agree with TRBD1. The V and J ends lost 5 bases and 15 bases, in that order; junction bases with no gene match: 12. This CDR3 is 14 amino acids long. The germline gives CDR1 MNHEY, CDR2 SVGAGI. CDR3 DNA: TGTGCCAGCAGTAGGGAAGGTCAGGGGGCGAACCTCCACTTT. This codes for CASSREGQGANLHF.

The V call is TRBV11-3, the J call TRBJ1-1, with TRBD1 matching over 9 bases. This CDR3 region has 18 residues. V was clipped by 2 bases and J by 0 bases; unmatched bases: 10. CDR1 and CDR2 (germline): SGHNT, YENEEA. CDR3 DNA: TGTGCCAGCAGCTTAAGAGGACCTCGGGACAGGGTGAACACTGAAGCTTTCTTT. Its protein product is CASSLRGPRDRVNTEAFF.

The V call is TRBV11-2, the J call TRBJ1-3; 7 bases are shared with TRBD1. J was trimmed by 0 bases and V by 5 bases; bases with no gene match: 7. Germline V gene sequence: CDR1 SGHAT, CDR2 FQNNGV. The CDR3 consists of 16 residues. For the CDR3, the DNA is TGTGCCAGCAGCGGCGGGACAGTCCTCTCTGGAAACACCATATATTTT. Translated: CASSGGTVLSGNTIYF.

CDR3 bases: TGCGCCAGCAGCGGCGGGGGGGTCGAGCAGTTCTTC. Residues: CASSGGGVEQFF. The rearrangement uses TRBV5-1 and TRBJ2-1; 9 bases align to TRBD2. Germline CDR1 is SGHRS and CDR2 is YFSETQ. There are 12 residues in the CDR3. Unmatched junction bases numbered 3, after V lost 4 bases and J lost 10 bases.

The chain carries TRBV25-1 and TRBJ1-5; 8 bases align to TRBD1. Germline-derived CDR1 and CDR2 are MGHDK and SYGVNS. V was clipped by 4 bases and J by 1 base; unmatched bases: 6. The CDR3 consists of 16 residues. CDR3 sequence reads: CASSAPGQESNQPQHF. CDR3 DNA sequence: TGTGCCAGCAGTGCCCCGGGACAGGAAAGCAATCAGCCCCAGCATTTT. The full variable domain, rest sourced from reference TRBV25-1 and TRBJ1-5, is EADIYQTPRYLVIGTGKKITLECSQTMGHDKMYWYQQDPGMELHLIHYSYGVNSTEKGDLSSESTVSRIRTEHFPLTLESARPSHTSQYLCASSAPGQESNQPQHFGDGTRLSIL.

V is TRBV13 and J is TRBJ2-2; 9 bases agree with TRBD1. CDR1 is PRHDT, CDR2 FYEKMQ, per germline (reference sequence). The ends lost 5 bases at V and 6 bases at J; junction bases unmatched: 7. The CDR3 totals 15 residues. CDR3 protein: CASSPWTGAAGELFF. In DNA form, the CDR3 reads TGTGCCAGCAGCCCCTGGACAGGGGCCGCCGGGGAGCTGTTTTTT.

The count of this clone is one. The chain is built from TRBV7-3 and TRBJ2-1, with 7 nucleotides matching TRBD2. Germline loops: CDR1 SGHTA, CDR2 FQGTGA. The ends lost 6 bases at V and 4 bases at J; junction bases unmatched: 3. There are 13 residues in the CDR3. In DNA, the CDR3 is TGTGCCAGCAGACCAGCGGGGTACAATGAGCAGTTCTTC. As protein: CASRPAGYNEQFF.

The chain couples TRBV11-2 to TRBJ2-2, with D uncertain. V lost 1 base to trimming and J lost 2 bases, with 8 bases between them. This CDR3 is built from 15 residues. The germline gives CDR1 SGHAT, CDR2 FQNNGV. Here the CDR3 DNA reads TGTGCCAGCAGCTTAGTTCGAGTAAACACCGGGGAGCTGTTTTTT. As protein: CASSLVRVNTGELFF.

This chain uses TRBV9 with TRBJ1-1; 8 bases fit TRBD1. This CDR3 spans 15 amino acids. Losses at the gene ends were 4 bases for V and 0 bases for J; bases not matched to a gene: 5. Per germline, CDR1 SGDLS and CDR2 YYNGEE. CDR3: CASSKRTGMNTEAFF. CDR3 coding DNA: TGTGCCAGCAGCAAAAGGACAGGGATGAACACTGAAGCTTTCTTT.

This clone was counted a single time. The chain joins TRBV29-1 to TRBJ2-5, with 9 nucleotides matching TRBD1. V gave up 6 bases and J gave up 4 bases; unmatched junction bases: 15. The CDR3 contains 16 residues. The germline V gene encodes CDR1 SQVTM and CDR2 ANQGSEA. The CDR3 bases are TGCAGCGTGACTTCTCCGGGACAGGGCTGGGGAGAGACCCAGTACTTC. Translating it yields CSVTSPGQGWGETQYF.

DNA of the CDR3: TGTGCCAGCAGGAGACAGGGGATCGACTATGGCTACACCTTC. It is translated as CASRRQGIDYGYTF. V gene TRBV27 combines with J gene TRBJ1-2; TRBD1 matches at 8 bases. The CDR3 totals 14 residues. V was clipped by 6 bases and J by 3 bases; unmatched bases: 6. Germline CDR1 and CDR2: MNHEY and SMNVEV (reference sequence).

This sequence joins TRBV10-3 and TRBJ2-2; TRBD1 might be the D (5 bases). The V gene's germline CDR1 is ENHRY and CDR2 SYGVKD. Trimming stripped 4 bases from V and 0 bases from J, with 12 bases between. The CDR3 length is 16 residues. The CDR3: CAISGQITPNTGELFF. CDR3 DNA sequence: TGTGCCATCAGTGGACAGATAACACCGAACACCGGGGAGCTGTTTTTT.

The genes are TRBV7-9 and TRBJ1-2; D possibly corresponds to TRBD1 (6 bases). V gave up 1 base and J gave up 4 bases, with 13 bases separating them. CDR3 length: 15 amino acids. Looked up from germline, CDR1 is SEHNR and CDR2 is FQNEAQ (reference sequence). The CDR3 here is CASSLGTVSVYGYTF. CDR3 DNA sequence: TGTGCCAGCAGCTTAGGGACAGTGTCAGTCTATGGCTACACCTTC.

The J gene is TRBJ2-3, the V gene TRBV27; 14 bases map to TRBD2. The germline CDR1 and CDR2 sequences are MNHEY and SMNVEV (reference sequence). This CDR3 region has 17 residues. J was trimmed by 3 bases and V by 4 bases; bases with no gene match: 6. The CDR3, as DNA: TGTGCCAGCAGTTCCGGACTAGCGGGGGGATTTACAGATACGCAGTATTTT. As protein: CASSSGLAGGFTDTQYF.

The CDR3 sequence: CASSLVAGAGNEQFF. The CDR3, as DNA: TGTGCCAGCAGCTTAGTAGCGGGAGCGGGGAATGAGCAGTTCTTC. V is TRBV11-3 and J is TRBJ2-1; 9 nucleotides align to TRBD2. This CDR3 comprises 15 residues. V shed 1 base and J 7 bases; nucleotides not matched to a gene: 5. Looked up from germline, CDR1 is SGHNT and CDR2 is YENEEA.

The chain uses TRBV7-2 and TRBJ2-7; 8 nucleotides match TRBD1. Germline assignment: CDR1 SGHTA and CDR2 FQGNSA. The CDR3 is 14 amino acids. After removal of 3 bases from V and 2 bases from J, the junction contained 3 bases not matched to a gene. CDR3 in amino acids: CASSFYRGTYEQYF. The CDR3 region has the DNA TGTGCCAGCAGCTTCTACAGGGGGACCTACGAGCAGTACTTC.

This chain uses TRBV7-9 with TRBJ1-5, with 7 bases lining up with TRBD1. This CDR3 has 19 residues. The junction had 17 bases not matched to a gene; V was cut back by 3 bases and J by 3 bases. Germline V gene data show CDR1 as SEHNR and CDR2 as FQNEAQ (reference sequence). The CDR3 here is CASSFSTLPNRGNNQPQHF. The CDR3 bases are TGTGCCAGCAGCTTTTCAACACTCCCGAACAGGGGTAACAATCAGCCCCAGCATTTT.

The chain combines TRBV7-9 with TRBJ1-3, with a tentative D call TRBD1 (5 bases). The V end lost 5 bases, the J end lost 0 bases, and 11 bases lay between the germline ends. The CDR3 has 15 residues. The germline gives CDR1 SEHNR, CDR2 FQNEAQ (reference sequence). In DNA, the CDR3 is TGTGCCAGCAGCCCACCGACAGACTCTGGAAACACCATATATTTT. Translation: CASSPPTDSGNTIYF.